The 22 T cell receptor beta chains below were found in one sample sequenced in a study of shared clonotypes between healthy human individuals. The assay was immunoSEQ multiplex PCR, and TCRdb's table has in-frame clones only and misses some. The sample contains approximately 1.4 million clones, around 98% of which appear only once. The material sequenced was naive CD4+ T cells sorted from blood. Subset reported: CD45RA+ positively selected. All receptors derive from a man in his thirties or forties in good health.

The gene calls are TRBV18 and TRBJ1-1; no reliable D call. Germline loops: CDR1 KGHSH, CDR2 LQKENI. The CDR3 is made up of 16 amino acids. Trimming cost V 6 bases and J 0 bases, with 17 bases left between them. This CDR3 is CASSSSADGMNTEAFF. The DNA for the CDR3 is TGTGCCAGCTCTTCCTCCGCGGACGGAATGAACACTGAAGCTTTCTTT.

This chain's CDR3 is CASSLAPRGTWYGYTF. CDR3 nucleotide sequence: TGTGCCAGCAGCTTAGCCCCTCGGGGGACATGGTATGGCTACACCTTC. The chain carries TRBV11-2 and TRBJ1-2, with D possibly matching TRBD1 (6 bases). The CDR3 is 16 amino acids. The V gene lost 1 base and the J gene lost 5 bases, with 17 bases spanning the gap. The germline gives CDR1 SGHAT, CDR2 FQNNGV.

The J gene is TRBJ2-3, the V gene TRBV29-1; 8 bases match TRBD1. The CDR3 consists of 13 residues. Germline-derived CDR1 and CDR2 are SQVTM and ANQGSEA. Unmatched junction bases numbered 5, after V lost 6 bases and J lost 3 bases. The CDR3 region has the DNA TGCAGCGTCGCCCACAGGGGGACAGATACGCAGTATTTT. Translating gives CSVAHRGTDTQYF.

The genes are TRBV2 and TRBJ2-5; D unclear. The CDR3 is made up of 12 amino acids. Per germline, CDR1 SNHLY and CDR2 FYNNEI. The CDR3 region is CADGGIEETQYF. The DNA for the CDR3 is TGTGCAGACGGTGGGATTGAAGAGACCCAGTACTTC. The whole variable domain, filled in from reference TRBV2 and TRBJ2-5, reads EPEVTQTPSHQVTQMGQEVILRCVPISNHLYFYWYRQILGQKVEFLVSFYNNEISEKSEIFDDQFSVERPDGSNFTLKIRSTKLEDSAMYFCADGGIEETQYFGPGTRLLVL.

The chain joins TRBV27 to TRBJ2-6; D uncertain. Trimming stripped 5 bases from V and 0 bases from J, with 8 bases between. This CDR3 has 15 residues. In germline, CDR1 is MNHEY, CDR2 SMNVEV (reference sequence). The CDR3, as DNA: TGTGCCAGCAGTCCCACAGCCTCTGGGGCCAACGTCCTGACTTTC. Its protein is CASSPTASGANVLTF.

The chain links TRBV11-2 to TRBJ2-3; no definite D call. The V and J ends lost 7 bases and 2 bases respectively, with 19 bases between them. In germline, CDR1 is SGHAT, CDR2 FQNNGV. This CDR3 has 16 residues. The CDR3 DNA sequence: TGTGCCAGCACCCAAGAGTCAGTGGGGTACACAGATACGCAGTATTTT. It is translated as CASTQESVGYTDTQYF.

The CDR3 DNA is TGTGCCAGCAGCTATTACTACGAGCAGTACTTC. It yields the protein CASSYYYEQYF. This rearrangement joins TRBV7-9 to TRBJ2-7; no firm D call. Looked up from germline, CDR1 is SEHNR and CDR2 is FQNEAQ (reference sequence). The ends were cut back, 4 bases at V and 3 bases at J, with 4 bases in the middle. The CDR3 is made up of 11 amino acids.

The V gene is TRBV6-6, the J gene TRBJ2-7; a weak D match, TRBD1 (5 bases). This CDR3 comprises 13 residues. Trimming removed 4 bases at V and 7 bases at J, with 14 bases between. Germline CDR1 is MNHNY and CDR2 is SVGAGI (reference sequence). CDR3 in amino acids: CASSLTQVFEQYF. For the CDR3, the DNA is TGTGCCAGCAGTTTAACACAGGTCTTTGAGCAGTACTTC.

The V call is TRBV7-2, the J call TRBJ2-7, with TRBD2 identical over 10 bases. There are 15 residues in the CDR3. The J segment lost 4 bases and the V segment lost 4 bases, leaving 7 bases of the junction unmatched. Germline assignment: CDR1 SGHTA and CDR2 FQGNSA. CDR3 in DNA: TGTGCCAGCAGCTCCTGGACTAGCGGAGAGTACGAGCAGTACTTC. Protein sequence: CASSSWTSGEYEQYF.

The chain uses TRBV19 and TRBJ1-2, with D maybe TRBD1 (6 bases). This CDR3 has 15 residues. V dropped 3 bases and J dropped 4 bases, with 15 bases sitting between them. Germline V gives CDR1 LNHDA, CDR2 SQIVND (reference sequence). The CDR3 nucleotides are TGTGCCAGTAGTATCCCTCGACAGGCGATCTATGGCTACACCTTC. Amino acids: CASSIPRQAIYGYTF. The full variable domain, in which reference TRBV19 and TRBJ1-2 provide the parts outside the CDR3, is DGGITQSPKYLFRKEGQNVTLSCEQNLNHDAMYWYRQDPGQGLRLIYYSQIVNDFQKGDIAEGYSVSREKKESFPLTVTSAQKNPTAFYLCASSIPRQAIYGYTFGSGTRLTVV.

This clone has just one count. The rearrangement joins TRBV29-1 to TRBJ1-2; no definite D call. Germline values: CDR1 SQVTM, CDR2 ANQGSEA. The ends were cut back, 7 bases at V and 3 bases at J, with 12 bases in the middle. CDR3 length equals 12 residues. CDR3 sequence: CSAAVSDYGYTF. In DNA, the CDR3 is TGCAGCGCTGCGGTCTCGGACTATGGCTACACCTTC.

The rearrangement links TRBV6-5 to TRBJ2-2; no reliable D call. The CDR3 length is 13 residues. With 2 bases removed from V and 8 bases from J, the gap between germline ends came to 9 bases. Germline CDR1 is MNHEY and CDR2 is SVGAGI. The CDR3 spells CASSYMGTGELFF. The CDR3 nucleotides are TGTGCCAGCAGTTACATGGGAACAGGGGAGCTGTTTTTT.

The chain recombines TRBV18 with TRBJ2-7; TRBD2 might be the D (5 bases). Germline CDR1 KGHSH, CDR2 LQKENI. Between the trimmed V and J ends, which lost 1 base and 1 base, there was a span of 14 bases. This CDR3 has 16 amino acids. The CDR3 nucleotides read TGTGCCAGCTCACCACGCTCGGCAGCGGATTCCTACGAGCAGTACTTC. Amino acid sequence: CASSPRSAADSYEQYF.

This chain joins TRBV2 and TRBJ2-7; the D is unclear. The V gene's germline CDR1 is SNHLY and CDR2 FYNNEI. V was pared by 5 bases and J by 2 bases, with 10 bases between. CDR3 size: 13 residues. The CDR3 nucleotides are TGTGCCAGCAGTACGGACGTAACCTACGAGCAGTACTTC. Translation gives CASSTDVTYEQYF.

The rearrangement joins TRBV11-3 to TRBJ2-2, with D hard to call. The CDR3 has 13 residues. CDR1 and CDR2 (germline): SGHNT, YENEEA. V lost 6 bases to trimming and J lost 5 bases, with 10 bases between them. In DNA form, the CDR3 reads TGTGCCAGCAGTTCGGCCCAAACCGGGGAGCTGTTTTTT. Its translation: CASSSAQTGELFF.

The rearrangement joins TRBV19 to TRBJ1-5; TRBD1 matches 8 bases. The CDR3 runs 15 residues. Germline-derived CDR1 and CDR2 are LNHDA and SQIVND (reference sequence). With 4 bases clipped from V and 1 base from J, the junction kept 3 bases outside the gene matches. The CDR3 DNA sequence: TGTGCCAGTAGTACCCAGGGGGCGAGCAATCAGCCCCAGCATTTT. This sequence encodes CASSTQGASNQPQHF.

This clone is a singleton in its sample. The J gene is TRBJ2-7, the V gene TRBV18; TRBD1 matches 8 bases. This CDR3 is built from 17 residues. Per the germline V gene, CDR1 is KGHSH and CDR2 is LQKENI. The V gene end was trimmed by 2 bases and the J gene end by 2 bases; junction bases not matched to a gene: 11. DNA for the CDR3: TGTGCCAGCTCACCAGTTTCCGGGACAGGAGTAACCTACGAGCAGTACTTC. Its protein product is CASSPVSGTGVTYEQYF.

The chain combines TRBV27 with TRBJ2-1, with D possibly being TRBD1 or TRBD2 (5 bases each). Germline V CDR1 and CDR2: MNHEY, SMNVEV (reference sequence). The V and J ends lost 4 bases and 5 bases respectively, with 15 bases between them. The CDR3 has 15 residues. CDR3 coding DNA: TGTGCCAGCAGTTCCGGTCGACCGGGGCACAATGAGCAGTTCTTC. This encodes CASSSGRPGHNEQFF.

This sequence joins TRBV5-1 and TRBJ2-3; 9 positions match TRBD2. Germline CDR1 SGHRS, CDR2 YFSETQ. The CDR3 runs to 15 residues. V dropped 4 bases and J dropped 0; count of bases not matched to a gene: 3. CDR3 in amino acids: CASSMTSGSTDTQYF. CDR3 sequence (DNA): TGCGCCAGCAGCATGACTAGCGGAAGCACAGATACGCAGTATTTT.

The genes are TRBV27 and TRBJ1-1; 7 nucleotides align to TRBD1. This CDR3 region has 15 residues. V trimming: 1 base; J trimming: 6 bases; junction bases outside the gene matches: 8. Germline V gives CDR1 MNHEY, CDR2 SMNVEV (reference sequence). CDR3 bases: TGTGCCAGCAGTTTATTAAGGGGGCGAGAGTCTGAAGCTTTCTTT. Its translation is CASSLLRGRESEAFF.

The chain employs TRBV18 and TRBJ1-5, with 7 bases that match TRBD1. The germline CDR1 and CDR2 sequences are KGHSH and LQKENI. V lost 0 bases, J lost 4 bases, and 3 bases stayed unmatched. The CDR3 extends over 15 amino acids. For the CDR3, the DNA is TGTGCCAGCTCACCACCGGGACAGAAAAATCAGCCCCAGCATTTT. Its translation is CASSPPGQKNQPQHF.

This chain connects TRBV10-3 to TRBJ2-7; D is unclear. The ends were cut back, 3 bases at V and 3 bases at J, with 9 bases in the middle. The CDR3 is 13 amino acids. Germline V lookup: CDR1 ENHRY, CDR2 SYGVKD. The CDR3 spells CAISDTSNYEQYF. CDR3 nucleotide sequence: TGTGCCATCAGTGACACCTCGAACTACGAGCAGTACTTC.